The 24 T cell receptor beta chains reported below all come from one sample, sequenced in a study of blood T cell repertoires in COVID-19. The method was immunoSEQ multiplex PCR; TCRdb's version includes in-frame clones alone and lacks a portion of them. The top ten hold 12% of the sample, which has roughly 80,000 clones, roughly 82% seen once. The sequencing sample was made of peripheral blood. Source of these receptors: a man aged 80 or over with acute or convalescent COVID-19.

The V call is TRBV7-9, the J call TRBJ1-1, with 7 bases that match TRBD1. Germline CDR1 reads SEHNR; CDR2 reads FQNEAQ (reference sequence). The trim removed 7 bases at V and 3 bases at J, leaving 8 bases unmatched. The CDR3 is made up of 14 amino acids. This chain's CDR3 is CASTTQGIDTEAFF. In DNA, the CDR3 is TGTGCCAGCACCACACAGGGGATCGACACTGAAGCTTTCTTT.

The genes are TRBV5-4 and TRBJ2-3, with a possible D match to TRBD2 (6 bases). Germline CDR1 and CDR2: SGHNT and YYREEE (reference sequence). V lost 4 bases and J 10 bases, leaving 16 bases between the germline ends. The CDR3 loop spans 13 amino acids. DNA of the CDR3: TGTGCCAGCAGCGGCGGGACTCTGGCTCCGCAGTATTTT. Protein: CASSGGTLAPQYF.

V gene TRBV11-2 combines with J gene TRBJ2-3; 9 bases agree with TRBD1. This CDR3 is 14 amino acids long. Trimming took 0 bases from V and 14 from J; bases not matched to a gene: 9. Germline V gene data show CDR1 as SGHAT and CDR2 as FQNNGV. The CDR3 nucleotides are TGTGCCAGCAGCTTAGAGAGCCCCGGGACAGGGTTGTATTTT. Encoded protein: CASSLESPGTGLYF. The entire variable domain, with the rest obtained from reference TRBV11-2 and TRBJ2-3, is as follows: EAGVAQSPRYKIIEKRQSVAFWCNPISGHATLYWYQQILGQGPKLLIQFQNNGVVDDSQLPKDRFSAERLKGVDSTLKIQPAKLEDSAVYLCASSLESPGTGLYFGPGTRLTVL.

V usage is TRBV5-1 and J usage is TRBJ1-1, with D possibly matching TRBD1 (6 bases). Trimming shortened V by 0 bases and J by 4 bases, and 19 bases separated the two germline ends. Germline V gene sequence: CDR1 SGHRS, CDR2 YFSETQ. This CDR3 is 17 amino acids long. CDR3 in amino acids: CASSLAWDTQKRTEAFF. The CDR3 coding sequence is TGCGCCAGCAGCTTGGCCTGGGACACCCAAAAACGCACTGAAGCTTTCTTT.

This clone occurred once. The CDR3 DNA follows: TGTGCCAGCAGTTGGGACAGGGGTGGAAACACCATATATTTT. It translates to CASSWDRGGNTIYF. V is TRBV5-4 and J is TRBJ1-3; 10 positions agree with TRBD1. Germline V lookup: CDR1 SGHNT, CDR2 YYREEE (reference sequence). The ends lost 5 bases at V and 3 bases at J; junction bases unmatched: 2. The CDR3 is 14 amino acids. Filled out from reference TRBV5-4 and TRBJ1-3, the complete variable domain reads ETGVTQSPTHLIKTRGQQVTLRCSSQSGHNTVSWYQQALGQGPQFIFQYYREEENGRGNFPPRFSGLQFPNYSSELNVNALELDDSALYLCASSWDRGGNTIYFGEGSWLTVV.

CDR3 residues: CASSSGGAGETQYF. The CDR3 DNA is TGTGCCAGTAGTAGCGGGGGGGCAGGAGAGACCCAGTACTTC. The rearrangement uses TRBV19 and TRBJ2-5; 9 nucleotides align to TRBD2. The V gene's germline CDR1 is LNHDA and CDR2 SQIVND (reference sequence). V shed 4 bases, J shed 4 bases, and the junction held 4 bases outside the gene matches. This CDR3 region has 14 residues.

The chain uses TRBV2 and TRBJ1-5; a weak D match, TRBD1 (6 bases). Trimming pared 6 bases from V and 0 bases from J, leaving 12 bases between. CDR3 length: 15 residues. Per the germline V gene, CDR1 is SNHLY and CDR2 is FYNNEI. The CDR3 nucleotides read TGTGCCAGCAGACTCAGGGGAGATAGCAATCAGCCCCAGCATTTT. Translated, it gives CASRLRGDSNQPQHF.

The chain joins TRBV9 to TRBJ1-5; no clear D. The CDR3 is made up of 15 amino acids. With 0 bases removed from V and 8 bases from J, the gap between germline ends came to 15 bases. Germline V lookup: CDR1 SGDLS, CDR2 YYNGEE. CDR3 DNA sequence: TGTGCCAGCAGCGTAGAGAGGTATATGAGGGAGCCCCAGCATTTT. Protein sequence: CASSVERYMREPQHF.

The gene calls are TRBV6-4 and TRBJ1-6; TRBD1 matches at 9 bases. CDR1 is MRHNA and CDR2 is SNTAGT in the germline V gene. With 8 bases clipped from V and 1 base from J, the junction kept 6 bases outside the gene matches. This CDR3 contains 16 residues. The CDR3 is CASGTGFISYNSPLHF. The DNA of the CDR3 is TGTGCCAGCGGGACAGGGTTCATATCCTATAATTCACCCCTCCACTTT.

The chain is built from TRBV11-1 and TRBJ1-1, with 8 bases identical to TRBD1. Germline CDR1 is SGHAT and CDR2 is FQDESV (reference sequence). Losses at the gene ends were 5 bases for V and 2 bases for J; bases not matched to a gene: 7. The CDR3 contains 15 residues. CDR3 DNA sequence: TGTGCCAGCAGCGCGCAACAGGGGGGAAACACTGAAGCTTTCTTT. It translates to CASSAQQGGNTEAFF. Supplemented by reference TRBV11-1 and TRBJ1-1, the full variable domain reads EAEVAQSPRYKITEKSQAVAFWCDPISGHATLYWYRQILGQGPELLVQFQDESVVDDSQLPKDRFSAERLKGVDSTLKIQPAELGDSAMYLCASSAQQGGNTEAFFGQGTRLTVV.

The CDR3 region is CASSHRGTNEKLFF. Here the CDR3 DNA reads TGTGCCAGCAGCCACAGGGGTACTAATGAAAAACTGTTTTTT. The chain carries TRBV6-5 and TRBJ1-4; 7 positions match TRBD1. Unmatched junction bases numbered 3, after V lost 6 bases and J lost 2 bases. This CDR3 is 14 amino acids long. The germline gives CDR1 MNHEY, CDR2 SVGAGI.

The chain uses TRBV27 and TRBJ1-1; D unclear. V was cut by 3 bases and J by 3 bases, with 8 bases left in between. The length of the CDR3 is 13 residues. CDR1 is MNHEY and CDR2 is SMNVEV in the germline V gene (reference sequence). The CDR3 protein is CASSFNRDTEAFF. DNA of the CDR3: TGTGCCAGCAGTTTTAACCGGGACACTGAAGCTTTCTTT.

As to this clone: The same CDR3 is also encoded by other DNA sequences in this sample. This chain joins TRBV5-1 and TRBJ2-7; D ambiguous. Trimming cost V 0 bases and J 4 bases, with 11 bases left between them. CDR1 and CDR2 (germline): SGHRS, YFSETQ. CDR3 length: 14 amino acids. The CDR3 DNA reads TGCGCCAGCAGCTTGGAGGCAGGTGGTTACGAGCAGTACTTC. Amino acids: CASSLEAGGYEQYF.

The J gene is TRBJ2-3, the V gene TRBV9, with 12 bases lining up with TRBD1. Germline V gene lookup returns CDR1 SGDLS and CDR2 YYNGEE. With 2 bases clipped from V and 6 bases from J, the junction kept 10 bases outside the gene matches. CDR3 length equals 17 residues. The DNA for the CDR3 is TGTGCCAGCAGCGTCTCTCTGGGACAGGGGGCGTCGGATACGCAGTATTTT. This encodes CASSVSLGQGASDTQYF.

The chain joins TRBV7-6 to TRBJ1-6; D is undetermined. This CDR3 comprises 14 residues. Looked up from germline, CDR1 is SGHVS and CDR2 is FNYEAQ. Trimming left V 5 bases short and J 4 bases short, with 9 bases between. The CDR3: CASSPRSYNSPLHF. The CDR3 DNA follows: TGTGCCAGCAGCCCGCGATCGTATAATTCACCCCTCCACTTT. The full variable domain, its missing parts supplied by reference TRBV7-6 and TRBJ1-6, is GAGVSQSPRYKVTKRGQDVALRCDPISGHVSLYWYRQALGQGPEFLTYFNYEAQQDKSGLPNDRFSAERPEGSISTLTIQRTEQRDSAMYRCASSPRSYNSPLHFGNGTRLTVT.

The rearrangement links TRBV4-1 to TRBJ1-5; 11 bases agree with TRBD1. Germline values: CDR1 MGHRA, CDR2 YSYEKL. Unmatched junction bases numbered 4, after V lost 0 bases and J lost 6 bases. This CDR3 has 16 residues. This CDR3 is CASSQEEDRGLQPQHF. CDR3 DNA sequence: TGCGCCAGCAGCCAAGAAGAGGACAGGGGGCTTCAGCCCCAGCATTTT.

This clone was seen more than once but under ten times. This chain uses TRBV9 with TRBJ2-5; 7 bases agree with TRBD1. V lost 5 bases to trimming and J lost 2 bases; unmatched junction nucleotides: 9. Germline V CDR1 and CDR2: SGDLS, YYNGEE. The CDR3 consists of 15 residues. The CDR3 region is CASSRTGQRQETQYF. The CDR3 nucleotides are TGTGCCAGCAGTCGAACGGGACAGAGACAAGAGACCCAGTACTTC. The full variable domain, completed using reference TRBV9 and TRBJ2-5, is DSGVTQTPKHLITATGQRVTLRCSPRSGDLSVYWYQQSLDQGLQFLIQYYNGEERAKGNILERFSAQQFPDLHSELNLSSLELGDSALYFCASSRTGQRQETQYFGPGTRLLVL.

This sequence joins TRBV11-2 and TRBJ2-3, with a tentative D call TRBD1 (5 bases). Trimming removed 5 bases at V and 2 bases at J, with 14 bases between. The germline CDR1 and CDR2 sequences are SGHAT and FQNNGV. CDR3 length equals 15 residues. CDR3 sequence (DNA): TGTGCCAGCAGCCCTCAGGGCAGTCCCACAGATACGCAGTATTTT. Protein sequence: CASSPQGSPTDTQYF.

This chain connects TRBV11-2 to TRBJ2-7, with 9 bases matching TRBD1. This CDR3 region has 13 residues. Losses at the gene ends were 8 bases for V and 2 bases for J; bases not matched to a gene: 4. Germline loops: CDR1 SGHAT, CDR2 FQNNGV. The CDR3 region is CASEGDRAYEQYF. CDR3 sequence (DNA): TGTGCCAGCGAGGGGGACAGGGCCTACGAGCAGTACTTC.

The rearrangement uses TRBV5-6 and TRBJ1-6, with 9 bases matching TRBD1. The length of the CDR3 is 15 residues. With 1 base clipped from V and 10 bases from J, the junction kept 6 bases outside the gene matches. Germline assignment: CDR1 SGHDT and CDR2 YYEEEE. The CDR3 coding sequence is TGTGCCAGCAGCTTGAGGACAGGGGTAGTCTCACCCCTCCACTTT. Protein: CASSLRTGVVSPLHF.

This clone was picked up one time. The chain carries TRBV18 and TRBJ1-6; maybe TRBD1 (5 bases). Germline loops: CDR1 KGHSH, CDR2 LQKENI. CDR3 length: 15 amino acids. Trimming cost V 0 bases and J 9 bases, with 12 bases left between them. The CDR3 DNA reads TGTGCCAGCTCACCACCGGGCAGGGAGGGTTCACCCCTCCACTTT. Its translation is CASSPPGREGSPLHF.

The V call is TRBV5-1, the J call TRBJ1-1; 8 bases map to TRBD1. The CDR3 has 14 residues. Germline V lookup: CDR1 SGHRS, CDR2 YFSETQ. Trimming took 4 bases from V and 1 from J; bases not matched to a gene: 3. The CDR3 loop reads CASSQGTGNTEAFF. The CDR3 bases are TGCGCCAGCAGCCAGGGGACAGGGAACACTGAAGCTTTCTTT. The full variable domain, in which reference TRBV5-1 and TRBJ1-1 provide the parts outside the CDR3, is KAGVTQTPRYLIKTRGQQVTLSCSPISGHRSVSWYQQTPGQGLQFLFEYFSETQRNKGNFPGRFSGRQFSNSRSEMNVSTLELGDSALYLCASSQGTGNTEAFFGQGTRLTVV.

This rearrangement joins TRBV11-2 to TRBJ1-1; possibly TRBD1 for D (5 bases). Trimming took 1 base from V and 7 from J, leaving 10 bases between them. Looked up from germline, CDR1 is SGHAT and CDR2 is FQNNGV. This CDR3 region has 13 residues. The CDR3, as DNA: TGTGCCAGCAGCTTAGTTCGGGACTATGAAGCTTTCTTT. Translation gives CASSLVRDYEAFF.

This clone was seen more than once but under ten times. This chain connects TRBV2 to TRBJ1-4; TRBD1 aligns across 7 bases. V lost 3 bases to trimming and J lost 8 bases; unmatched junction nucleotides: 6. The CDR3 has 14 amino acids. Germline CDR1 SNHLY, CDR2 FYNNEI. The CDR3 DNA is TGTGCCAGCAGTGATAGGCAGGGGGACGAAAAACTGTTTTTT. Translated: CASSDRQGDEKLFF.